This paragraph covers one T cell receptor (beta chain) sequence. TCR beta CDR3 regions were amplified from RNA transcripts. Initially, a first-round RT-PCR of the TCR CDR3 employed the HTBI primer set. Each CDR3 protein gets one entry after TCRdb re-called the multiplex PCR reads with MiXCR. Of approximately 350,000 distinct CDR3 sequences listed, approximately 16% were seen once; the top ten hold approximately 19%. The sample belongs to a study of T cells in Graves' hyperthyroidism and ophthalmopathy. In the study overall: Peripheral blood was obtained at initial diagnosis, preceding any treatment.

The specimen was blood. This TCR was recovered from a woman in her sixties with Graves' ophthalmopathy.

In DNA form, the CDR3 reads TGCGCCAGCAGCTTGTCTCCTCTAGCGGGAGGGAACACCGGGGAGCTGTTTTTT. This codes for CASSLSPLAGGNTGELFF. V usage is TRBV5-1 and J usage is TRBJ2-2; TRBD2 aligns across 11 bases. The junction had 6 bases not matched to a gene; V was cut back by 1 base and J by 1 base. Germline CDR1 is SGHRS and CDR2 is YFSETQ. The CDR3 has 18 residues.